The source of this T cell receptor beta chain is a study of blood T cell repertoires in COVID-19. Study summary: The study drew acute and convalescent COVID-19 samples from the United States, Italy and Spain.

Participants, roughly 18 to 100 years old, spanned under 25 US areas. Libraries were prepared by immunoSEQ multiplex PCR; TCRdb keeps only in-frame clonotypes and omits some of them. This table holds a few hundred thousand clones, about 90% found once. V lost 9 bases to trimming and J lost 4 bases; unmatched junction nucleotides: 4. The V gene's germline CDR1 is KGHDR and CDR2 SFDVKD. CDR3 length equals 14 residues. This clone occurred a few times. The chain combines TRBV24-1 with TRBJ2-2, with 10 bases fitting TRBD2. Sequenced input: PBMCs or T cells enriched from blood (not recorded which). This TCR was recovered from a woman aged 25 to 45 who had recovered from COVID-19. DNA of the CDR3: TGTGCCACCGGGGCTAGCGGGGGCACCGGGGAGCTGTTTTTT. Residues: CATGASGGTGELFF.